Listed below are T cell receptor beta chains from one sample, sequenced in a study of identical twins. TCRdb analysed the 5' RACE reads with MiXCR anew, one entry per CDR3 protein. Among about 220,000 distinct CDR3 sequences listed, over 5% were seen once. These records were also assigned to another study, of T cells expressing NK-cell markers.

Sequencing used CD8+ T cells sorted from blood. These TCRs come from a woman aged 18 to 35 in good health. Each CDR3 is given with its conserved first and last residue. A D gene is named only where the DNA matches it firmly. Clone size is not always given. Where it is, it says once, few, many or a class for expanded clones.

TRBJ2-7,.,many,TRBV7-9,TGTGCCAGCAGCTCCAGGGAGCTTGTAGAGCAGTACTTC,CASSSRELVEQYF
TRBJ1-3,TRBD1,.,TRBV9,TGTGCCAGCAGCCCCGGGACAGCTACTGGAAACACCATATATTTT,CASSPGTATGNTIYF
TRBJ2-7,.,many,TRBV29-1,TGCAGCGTCGGAGGCTACGAGCAGTACTTC,CSVGGYEQYF
TRBJ1-1,.,.,TRBV5-1,TGCGCCAGCAGTTCGGTAAGGCCGAACACTGAAGCTTTCTTT,CASSSVRPNTEAFF
TRBJ2-1,.,.,TRBV6-2/TRBV6-3,TGTGCCAGCAGTTACTTCACTGAGCAGTTCTTC,CASSYFTEQFF
TRBJ2-1,.,few,TRBV6-1,TGTGCCAGCAGTGATCTTCCATACAATGAGCAGTTCTTC,CASSDLPYNEQFF
TRBJ2-7,TRBD1,many,TRBV7-2,TGTGCCAGCAGCCATCAGCTCCGGTGGGACAGGGAACCCTTC,CASSHQLRWDREPF
TRBJ2-7,.,.,TRBV6-6,TGTGCCAGCTGGGAGGGGGCTAACGAGCAGTACTTC,CASWEGANEQYF
TRBJ2-3,TRBD1,many,TRBV6-4,TGTGCCAGTGGGACAGGGGTAGACACAGATACGCAGTATTTT,CASGTGVDTDTQYF
TRBJ2-7,TRBD2,.,TRBV7-2,TGTGCCAGCAGCCCTGGGCCTGGGGGGGACTACGAGCAGTACTTC,CASSPGPGGDYEQYF
TRBJ2-7,TRBD1,many,TRBV27,TGTGCCAGCAGTACTGGGACAGTGTACGAGCAGTACTTC,CASSTGTVYEQYF
TRBJ2-1,TRBD2,few,TRBV6-2/TRBV6-3,TGTGCCAGCAGTGTACTAGCGGGAGAGGATGAGCAGTTCTTC,CASSVLAGEDEQFF
TRBJ2-7,TRBD2,few,TRBV7-8,TGTGCCAGCAGCTTACGAAGCGGGAGTGGCTACGAGCAGTACTTC,CASSLRSGSGYEQYF
TRBJ2-5,TRBD2,.,TRBV3-1,TGTGCCAGCACCCCAACTAGCGGGTACCAAGAGACCCAGTACTTC,CASTPTSGYQETQYF
TRBJ1-1,.,many,TRBV10-3,TGTGCCATCAGTGAAGGACAGATGAACACTGAAGCTTTCTTT,CAISEGQMNTEAFF
TRBJ2-1,TRBD1,.,TRBV20-1,TGCAGTGCTAGATCGACAGGGGGCCCCTTAAACACCTACAATGAGCAGTTCTTC,CSARSTGGPLNTYNEQFF
TRBJ1-4,TRBD1,.,TRBV2,TGTGCCAGCAGTGGGACAGGGGGGCATGAAAAACTGTTTTTT,CASSGTGGHEKLFF
TRBJ2-7,.,.,TRBV2,TGTGCCAGCAACAGGAGGGCCTACGAGCAGTACTTC,CASNRRAYEQYF
TRBJ2-7,.,few,TRBV9,TGTGCCAGCAGCCCCGACGAGACCTACGAGCAGTACTTC,CASSPDETYEQYF
TRBJ1-1,.,many,TRBV12-3/TRBV12-4,TGTGCCAGCACCGCAGACAGTATTGAAGCTTTCTTT,CASTADSIEAFF
TRBJ2-5,TRBD2,few,TRBV3-1,TGTGCCAGCAGCCAAGTCCAGCGGGAGGGAATCTACCAAGAGACCCAGTACTTC,CASSQVQREGIYQETQYF
TRBJ2-3,TRBD2,few,TRBV2,TGTGCCGGGAGGGTGGGTTCGGCAGATACGCAGTATTTT,CAGRVGSADTQYF
TRBJ1-3,.,many,TRBV13,TGTGCCAGCAGCTTAGGGCCCGAGGGGCCGAACACCATATATTTT,CASSLGPEGPNTIYF
TRBJ1-1,.,many,TRBV12-3/TRBV12-4,TGTGCCAGCAGTTTAGACCCCACTGAAGCTTTCTTT,CASSLDPTEAFF
TRBJ1-1,.,few,TRBV12-5,TGTGCTAGTGGAGGACAAAAGAACACTGAAGCTTTCTTT,CASGGQKNTEAFF
TRBJ2-1,TRBD2,.,TRBV20-1,TGCAGTGCTCCGGGACTAGCGGGGGGGAAGTCCTACAATGAGCAGTTCTTC,CSAPGLAGGKSYNEQFF